The 27 T cell receptor beta chains in this list originate from one sample, sequenced in a study of cytomegalovirus exposure and HLA in healthy donors. Primers included in the PCR were 60 Vbeta and 13 Jbeta primers. Here immunoSEQ multiplex PCR was the method, and the copy in TCRdb shows in-frame clones only, minus some. The sample gives about 160,000 clones, 70% to 85% of which show up once; roughly 2% is in the top ten. The sequencing input was PBMCs. The receptors were sampled from a man aged 45-65 years in good health and CMV-seropositive.

The chain is built from TRBV9 and TRBJ2-5; possible D gene TRBD1, 6 bases. V lost 0 bases and J lost 2, with 14 bases in between. The CDR3 consists of 16 residues. CDR1 is SGDLS, CDR2 YYNGEE, per germline. The CDR3 loop is CASSVEGRGLQETQYF. The CDR3 nucleotides are TGTGCCAGCAGCGTAGAGGGCAGGGGTTTACAAGAGACCCAGTACTTC.

This sequence joins TRBV7-2 and TRBJ2-4, with a weak D call TRBD2 (7 bases). Germline CDR1 reads SGHTA; CDR2 reads FQGNSA. V lost 0 bases and J 6 bases, leaving 9 bases between the germline ends. CDR3 length: 14 residues. CDR3 in DNA: TGTGCCAGCAGCTTAGCGGGGGGGCCAAACATTCAGTACTTC. It encodes CASSLAGGPNIQYF.

The genes are TRBV7-9 and TRBJ1-6; 8 nucleotides align to TRBD1. The V gene end was trimmed by 4 bases and the J gene end by 8 bases; junction bases not matched to a gene: 4. CDR3 length: 14 amino acids. CDR1 is SEHNR, CDR2 FQNEAQ, per germline (reference sequence). The CDR3 sequence is CASSSDRGHSPLHF. The CDR3 coding sequence is TGTGCCAGCAGCTCCGACAGGGGACATTCACCCCTCCACTTT.

This chain links TRBV27 with TRBJ1-5; D might be TRBD1 (5 bases). V was trimmed by 2 bases and J by 2 bases, leaving 16 bases between them. In germline, CDR1 is MNHEY, CDR2 SMNVEV (reference sequence). This CDR3 region has 17 residues. In DNA, the CDR3 is TGTGCCAGCAGTTTAGCACAGGCCGGGAGTGGCAATCAGCCCCAGCATTTT. Its protein is CASSLAQAGSGNQPQHF.

The chain combines TRBV19 with TRBJ1-1, with 9 bases fitting TRBD1. The ends lost 0 bases at V and 0 bases at J; junction bases unmatched: 11. The CDR3 covers 19 residues. In germline, CDR1 is LNHDA, CDR2 SQIVND (reference sequence). CDR3 in amino acids: CASSIDPGTGRNMNTEAFF. The CDR3 DNA is TGTGCCAGTAGTATAGATCCCGGGACAGGGAGGAATATGAACACTGAAGCTTTCTTT.

V and J are TRBV18 and TRBJ1-2; no definite D call. This CDR3 comprises 14 residues. Trimming took off 3 bases at V and 4 bases at J, with 12 bases between the two ends. CDR1 KGHSH and CDR2 LQKENI come from the germline V gene. This CDR3 is CASSPSPPSYGYTF. CDR3 sequence (DNA): TGTGCCAGCTCACCTTCACCGCCTAGCTATGGCTACACCTTC.

The CDR3, as DNA: TGCGCCAGCAGCCAGGGTAGCGGGGGGGGCAGCTCCTACGAGCAGTACTTC. It translates to CASSQGSGGGSSYEQYF. The chain has TRBV4-1 and TRBJ2-7; 11 nucleotides agree with TRBD2. The germline gives CDR1 MGHRA, CDR2 YSYEKL. CDR3 size: 17 residues. The junction had 7 bases not matched to a gene; V was cut back by 3 bases and J by 0 bases.

The sample holds one count of this clone. The chain links TRBV30 to TRBJ1-1, with a possible D match to TRBD1 (5 bases). This CDR3 spans 13 amino acids. Germline V lookup: CDR1 GTSNPN, CDR2 SVGIG (reference sequence). Trimming stripped 3 bases from V and 7 bases from J, with 15 bases between. This CDR3 is CAWSWTPGGEAFF. As DNA, the CDR3 is TGTGCCTGGAGCTGGACTCCGGGGGGTGAAGCTTTCTTT.

The V call is TRBV19, the J call TRBJ1-3, with D uncertain. CDR1 and CDR2 (germline): LNHDA, SQIVND (reference sequence). CDR3 length equals 16 residues. With 6 bases removed from V and 4 bases from J, the gap between germline ends came to 19 bases. CDR3 loop: CASRSEGRGKGNTIYF. CDR3 sequence (DNA): TGTGCCAGTAGGTCGGAGGGTAGAGGCAAAGGAAACACCATATATTTT. Looking up the rest from reference TRBV19 and TRBJ1-3 gives the full variable domain: DGGITQSPKYLFRKEGQNVTLSCEQNLNHDAMYWYRQDPGQGLRLIYYSQIVNDFQKGDIAEGYSVSREKKESFPLTVTSAQKNPTAFYLCASRSEGRGKGNTIYFGEGSWLTVV.

This clone appeared a single time. A much larger clone lies one base from this, so it may be a read error. V and J are TRBV4-2 and TRBJ1-6; TRBD1 matches at 10 bases. The CDR3 is made up of 14 amino acids. Unmatched junction bases numbered 4, after V lost 4 bases and J lost 10 bases. Germline V lookup: CDR1 LGHNA, CDR2 YNFKEQ. This CDR3 is CASSRGTGDSPLHF. The CDR3 nucleotides are TGTGCCAGCAGCCGGGGGACAGGGGACTCACCCCTCCACTTT.

The rearrangement links TRBV15 to TRBJ1-5, with 8 bases matching TRBD1. J was trimmed by 1 base and V by 4 bases; bases with no gene match: 3. The CDR3 length is 15 residues. The V gene's germline CDR1 is LNHNV and CDR2 YYDKDF (reference sequence). The CDR3 region is CATSKDRGSNQPQHF. The CDR3 coding sequence is TGTGCCACCAGCAAAGACAGGGGAAGCAATCAGCCCCAGCATTTT.

This clone showed up just once. The chain joins TRBV5-8 to TRBJ1-2; 8 nucleotides line up with TRBD1. V lost 10 bases to trimming and J lost 4 bases; unmatched junction nucleotides: 9. This CDR3 is 13 amino acids long. The V gene's germline CDR1 is SGHTS and CDR2 YDEGEE. Here the CDR3 DNA reads TGTGCCGGACCGTACAGGGGGACCTATGGCTACACCTTC. As protein: CAGPYRGTYGYTF.

The gene calls are TRBV7-9 and TRBJ1-5; a possible D gene is TRBD1 (6 bases). This CDR3 has 13 residues. Germline CDR1 is SEHNR and CDR2 is FQNEAQ (reference sequence). V dropped 4 bases and J dropped 7 bases, with 11 bases sitting between them. The CDR3 region is CASSSTGLQPQHF. CDR3 bases: TGTGCCAGCAGCTCTACAGGGTTACAGCCCCAGCATTTT.

This chain links TRBV28 with TRBJ2-2, with a weak D call TRBD2 (5 bases). This CDR3 has 15 residues. Germline CDR1 reads MDHEN; CDR2 reads SYDVKM. V lost 2 bases to trimming and J lost 10 bases, with 17 bases between them. The CDR3 nucleotides are TGTGCCAGCAGTTTAAGAGGGTTGGGGTCGAAGGAGCTGTTTTTT. Amino acid sequence: CASSLRGLGSKELFF.

The rearrangement uses TRBV4-1 and TRBJ2-2; 8 bases line up with TRBD2. The trim removed 4 bases at V and 4 bases at J, leaving 8 bases unmatched. CDR1 is MGHRA and CDR2 is YSYEKL in the germline V gene. The CDR3 spans 16 residues. The CDR3 region has the DNA TGCGCCAGCAGCCGTCAGACGGGGGGGGTCACCGGGGAGCTGTTTTTT. This encodes CASSRQTGGVTGELFF.

The V and J genes are TRBV5-1 and TRBJ1-2, with D perhaps matching TRBD1 (5 bases). Trimming shortened V by 0 bases and J by 7 bases, and 10 bases separated the two germline ends. CDR1 is SGHRS, CDR2 YFSETQ, per germline. This CDR3 region has 13 residues. CDR3 sequence reads: CASSLGGTPGYTF. DNA of the CDR3: TGCGCCAGCAGCTTGGGAGGGACTCCTGGCTACACCTTC.

This clone was seen more than once but under ten times. CDR3 bases: TGTGCCAGCTCGCGGGGGACAGGGCGGGACACTGAAGCTTTCTTT. Translated, it gives CASSRGTGRDTEAFF. V gene TRBV18 combines with J gene TRBJ1-1, with 9 bases fitting TRBD1. CDR1 is KGHSH, CDR2 LQKENI, per germline. The V gene end was trimmed by 6 bases and the J gene end by 3 bases; junction bases not matched to a gene: 8. This CDR3 is 15 amino acids long.

J is TRBJ2-7 and V is TRBV5-4, with TRBD1 matching over 10 bases. Losses at the gene ends were 2 bases for V and 4 bases for J; bases not matched to a gene: 9. This CDR3 is 16 amino acids long. CDR1 is SGHNT and CDR2 is YYREEE in the germline V gene (reference sequence). This chain's CDR3 is CASSFEPGTGVYEQYF. The CDR3 nucleotides are TGTGCCAGCAGCTTCGAGCCCGGGACAGGGGTTTACGAGCAGTACTTC.

The rearrangement joins TRBV12-2 to TRBJ1-6; TRBD1, the D gene given by the table, was not confirmed from the DNA. TRBV12-2 is a pseudogene. CDR3 length: 16 amino acids. CDR3 region: CASRLGGQGYNSPLHF. CDR3 sequence (DNA): TGTGCAAGTCGCTTAGGGGGACAGGGCTATAATTCACCCCTCCACTTT.

The chain has TRBV18 and TRBJ1-4; the D gene is possibly TRBD1 (6 bases). This CDR3 contains 15 residues. CDR1 and CDR2 from the germline V gene are KGHSH and LQKENI. V was clipped by 6 bases and J by 11 bases, with 22 bases between them. The CDR3 protein is CASSQGQLRLEKLFF. In DNA, the CDR3 is TGTGCCAGCTCCCAAGGACAGCTCCGTCTCGAGAAACTGTTTTTT.

The V call is TRBV21-1, the J call TRBJ2-1; the D call in the table, TRBD1, was not verified against the DNA. TRBV21-1 is labeled a pseudogene. The CDR3 length is 16 residues. CDR3 residues: CASELDSPMSYNEQFF. Here the CDR3 DNA reads TGTGCCAGCGAACTTGACAGCCCTATGAGCTACAATGAGCAGTTCTTC.

The rearrangement links TRBV7-9 to TRBJ1-1, with 7 bases lining up with TRBD1. Trimming cost V 4 bases and J 11 bases; bases outside gene matches: 13. CDR1 and CDR2 (germline): SEHNR, FQNEAQ (reference sequence). The CDR3 has 14 amino acids. CDR3 sequence reads: CASSYTPHDRAAFF. Written as DNA, the CDR3 is TGTGCCAGCAGCTACACCCCTCATGACAGGGCCGCTTTCTTT. Full variable domain (missing parts from reference TRBV7-9 and TRBJ1-1): DTGVSQNPRHKITKRGQNVTFRCDPISEHNRLYWYRQTLGQGPEFLTYFQNEAQLEKSRLLSDRFSAERPKGSFSTLEIQRTEQGDSAMYLCASSYTPHDRAAFFGQGTRLTVV.

V gene TRBV19 combines with J gene TRBJ2-7, with 7 bases identical to TRBD2. Germline lookup yields CDR1 LNHDA and CDR2 SQIVND (reference sequence). The length of the CDR3 is 15 residues. The trim removed 1 base at V and 0 bases at J, leaving 3 bases unmatched. CDR3 DNA sequence: TGTGCCAGTAGTATAGGGGGGGGACTCTCCTACGAGCAGTACTTC. It translates to CASSIGGGLSYEQYF.

This clone was counted a few times. The V and J genes are TRBV19 and TRBJ1-6; 8 nucleotides align to TRBD1. This CDR3 is 16 amino acids long. After removal of 4 bases from V and 5 bases from J, the junction contained 7 bases not matched to a gene. Germline-derived CDR1 and CDR2 are LNHDA and SQIVND (reference sequence). The CDR3 DNA reads TGTGCCAGTAGTACTGCAGGGGGCTACCATAATTCACCCCTCCACTTT. Encoded protein: CASSTAGGYHNSPLHF.

The V call is TRBV5-4, the J call TRBJ1-3; possibly TRBD1 for D (6 bases). Germline CDR1 is SGHNT and CDR2 is YYREEE (reference sequence). Between the trimmed V and J ends, which lost 1 base and 1 base, there was a span of 9 bases. The CDR3 runs to 15 residues. This CDR3 reads CASSLTTGSGNTIYF. In nucleotides, the CDR3 is TGTGCCAGCAGCTTGACGACAGGATCTGGAAACACCATATATTTT.

This chain uses TRBV5-1 with TRBJ2-5; the match to TRBD1 covers 9 bases. V was clipped by 4 bases and J by 3 bases; unmatched bases: 4. CDR3 length: 14 residues. Germline V gene lookup returns CDR1 SGHRS and CDR2 YFSETQ. DNA for the CDR3: TGCGCCAGCAGCCGGGGACAGGGCAAAGAGACCCAGTACTTC. Protein: CASSRGQGKETQYF. Filled out from reference TRBV5-1 and TRBJ2-5, the complete variable domain reads KAGVTQTPRYLIKTRGQQVTLSCSPISGHRSVSWYQQTPGQGLQFLFEYFSETQRNKGNFPGRFSGRQFSNSRSEMNVSTLELGDSALYLCASSRGQGKETQYFGPGTRLLVL.

The chain recombines TRBV7-8 with TRBJ2-5; D may be TRBD1 (5 bases). The CDR3 extends over 12 amino acids. V was pared by 2 bases and J by 4 bases, with 5 bases between. CDR1 and CDR2 from the germline V gene are SGHVS and FQNEAQ. The CDR3 nucleotides are TGTGCCAGCAGCTTAAGGGGAGAGACCCAGTACTTC. It is translated as CASSLRGETQYF.